The clone carrying this T cell receptor beta chain has just a few counts. This record comes from a study of early T cells in non-severe SARS-CoV-2 infection. About the study: Chains were not paired, and sequencing was done on bulk RNA from unsorted whole blood.

Between the trimmed V and J ends, which lost 0 bases and 7 bases, there was a span of 10 bases. From germline, CDR1 is SGHDT and CDR2 YYEEEE. The CDR3 extends over 13 amino acids. Unique molecular identifiers were added to individual cDNA molecules. TCRdb itself ran the 5' RACE reads through MiXCR, one entry per CDR3 protein. Of fewer than 70,000 distinct CDR3 sequences detected, roughly 4.6% appear once; the ten largest clones hold about 3.6%. V gene TRBV5-6 combines with J gene TRBJ1-1; D uncertain. This clonotype was sampled from an adult who was a healthcare worker with PCR-confirmed SARS-CoV-2 infection or an uninfected control (not recorded which). The donor label of this sample is uncertain. Sample: whole blood, taken at baseline. The CDR3 sequence: CASSLVWGGEAFF. CDR3 nucleotide sequence: TGTGCCAGCAGCTTGGTCTGGGGAGGTGAAGCTTTCTTT.